The clone carrying this TCR beta chain was found many times. No antigen is known for it. RNA transcripts gave rise to amplified TCR beta CDR3 regions. Researchers ran a first-round RT-PCR on the TCR CDR3 using the HTBI primer set. TCRdb independently ran MiXCR on the multiplex PCR reads; one entry per CDR3 protein. The profile shows hundreds of thousands of distinct CDR3 sequences, roughly 46% of them singletons. Hyperthyroidism in the patients, aged 18 to 65, was newly diagnosed and under 2 months in duration. Each diagnosis was grounded in clinical symptoms, serum thyroxine and TRAb, thyroid ultrasound, and orbital computed tomography. Germline assignment: CDR1 MGHDK and CDR2 SYGVNS. The V and J ends lost 4 bases and 2 bases respectively, with 11 bases between them. This CDR3 is built from 15 residues. These data come from a study of T cells in Graves' hyperthyroidism and ophthalmopathy. Notes on the study in general: Clonotypes that were expanded in thyroid above 0.001 mostly appeared in blood too.

This TCR was recovered from a woman aged 18-30 years with Graves' hyperthyroidism. Source material: peripheral blood or thyroid tissue (not recorded which). V and J are TRBV25-1 and TRBJ2-2; no clear D. The CDR3 coding sequence is TGTGCCAGCAGTGGTGAGCAGGTTAACACCGGGGAGCTGTTTTTT. Translating gives CASSGEQVNTGELFF.